Described below is a single T cell receptor beta chain sequence and its context. The antigen is undetermined. This sample was taken from a study of T cells in Graves' hyperthyroidism and ophthalmopathy. Study conclusions and caveats: Most thyroid clonotypes with frequency above 0.001 were detected in blood.

The J segment lost 0 bases and the V segment lost 6 bases, leaving 11 bases of the junction unmatched. The CDR3 spans 16 residues. Germline V gene sequence: CDR1 WNHNN, CDR2 SYGVQD (reference sequence). Regions amplified from RNA transcripts were the TCR beta CDR3 regions. Using the HTBI primer set, a first-round RT-PCR was run on the TCR CDR3. TCRdb recomputed calls from the multiplex PCR reads with MiXCR, one row per CDR3 protein. The sample includes 700,000 to 950,000 distinct CDR3 sequences, around 40% of them seen just once. Sequencing input: blood. The receptor's source is a woman aged 40 to 50 with Graves' hyperthyroidism. The chain employs TRBV10-1 and TRBJ2-7; 7 bases are shared with TRBD1. The CDR3 here is CASSQVPAGGSYEQYF. The CDR3 DNA sequence: TGCGCCAGCAGCCAAGTTCCGGCAGGGGGCTCCTACGAGCAGTACTTC.